This T cell receptor (beta chain) was sequenced for a study of blood T cell repertoires in COVID-19. Study information: Acute and convalescent COVID-19 samples came from the United States, Italy and Spain. T cells, B-cell-depleted T cells, or PBMCs provided the cDNA or gDNA that served as material.

Libraries were prepared by immunoSEQ multiplex PCR; TCRdb keeps only in-frame clonotypes and omits some of them. The sample gives 150,000 to 200,000 clones, over 75% of which show up once; more than 0.75% is in the top ten. Residents of approximately 25 US areas, aged about 18 to 95 years, made up the participants. Among Cohort 3 donors, those recovered had two negative PCRs, clearance, or symptom resolution. This CDR3 contains 17 residues. Germline V gene sequence: CDR1 SGHVS, CDR2 FQNEAQ. V was cut by 5 bases and J by 2 bases, with 16 bases left in between. This clone appeared a single time. The clonotype was recovered from a woman aged 18-29 years who had recovered from COVID-19. The sample taken for sequencing was PBMCs or T cells enriched from blood (not recorded which). V and J are TRBV7-8 and TRBJ2-6; tentatively, D is TRBD2 (7 bases). The CDR3, as DNA: TGTGCCAGCAGCGGGGGGAGGGGGAGAACTGGGGCCAACGTCCTGACTTTC. Translating gives CASSGGRGRTGANVLTF.